The 19 T cell receptor beta chains in this list originate from one sample, sequenced in a study of CD8 T cells in ankylosing spondylitis. Study-wide findings and caveats: Ankylosing spondylitis blood seemed to carry a telltale TCR beta motif made of roughly 8 highly homologous variants.

These TCRs are of unknown antigen specificity. MiXCR, run by TCRdb on the 5' RACE reads, gives a single entry per CDR3 protein. This repertoire shows a few hundred thousand distinct CDR3 sequences, roughly an eighth found once; its top ten account for 6.8%. The sequenced sample was blood, either unsorted or a sorted T cell fraction (not recorded which). The receptors were sampled from a male donor with ankylosing spondylitis.

The chain has TRBV11-2 and TRBJ1-1, with D perhaps TRBD1 (6 bases). Germline-derived CDR1 and CDR2 are SGHAT and FQNNGV. The CDR3 totals 15 residues. The V and J ends lost 5 bases and 3 bases respectively, with 16 bases between them. The CDR3 protein is CASSKDSQGYTEAFF. DNA of the CDR3: TGTGCCAGCAGCAAGGATTCACAGGGTTACACTGAAGCTTTCTTT.

There are a few counts of this clonotype. The chain couples TRBV5-6 to TRBJ2-7, with TRBD1 matching over 10 bases. The J segment lost 5 bases and the V segment lost 3 bases, leaving 2 bases of the junction unmatched. The germline V gene encodes CDR1 SGHDT and CDR2 YYEEEE. The CDR3 covers 13 residues. DNA for the CDR3: TGTGCCAGCAGCTCCGGGACAGGGGACGAGCAGTACTTC. As protein: CASSSGTGDEQYF.

The table lists this clonotype with a few counts. The chain combines TRBV29-1 with TRBJ2-7; D might be TRBD2 (5 bases). With 4 bases removed from V and 2 bases from J, the gap between germline ends came to 9 bases. CDR3 length: 12 amino acids. Germline V CDR1 and CDR2: SQVTM, ANQGSEA. The chain's CDR3 is CSVADSAYEQYV. The CDR3 DNA sequence: TGCAGCGTTGCGGACTCAGCCTACGAGCAGTACGTC.

The gene calls are TRBV20-1 and TRBJ1-5; the D gene is possibly TRBD1 (6 bases). The CDR3 is made up of 15 amino acids. Germline assignment: CDR1 DFQATT and CDR2 SNEGSKA (reference sequence). The V and J ends lost 2 bases and 7 bases respectively, with 18 bases between them. This CDR3 is CSARRLGASGQPQHF. The CDR3, as DNA: TGCAGTGCTAGAAGGCTGGGGGCCTCGGGGCAGCCCCAGCATTTT.

This clonotype has a handful of counts. The chain uses TRBV15 and TRBJ1-5; D is uncertain. This CDR3 has 13 residues. Germline loops: CDR1 LNHNV, CDR2 YYDKDF (reference sequence). Trimming cost V 0 bases and J 4 bases, with 4 bases left between them. CDR3: CATSRDANQPQHF. In DNA form, the CDR3 reads TGTGCCACCAGCAGAGATGCAAATCAGCCCCAGCATTTT.

This clonotype was counted only a few times. This sequence joins TRBV11-2 and TRBJ2-2, with D unresolved. Germline assignment: CDR1 SGHAT and CDR2 FQNNGV. The CDR3 is 16 residues long. Trimming removed 1 base at V and 1 base at J, with 10 bases between. The CDR3 region has the DNA TGTGCCAGCAGCTTAGCGTTACAGCAGAACACCGGGGAGCTGTTTTTT. Amino acids: CASSLALQQNTGELFF.

The chain couples TRBV12-3 or TRBV12-4 to TRBJ2-6; 13 positions agree with TRBD2. With 6 bases clipped from V and 0 bases from J, the junction kept 5 bases outside the gene matches. The CDR3 sequence is 18 residues long. CDR3: CASRGLAGPSSGANVLTF. The CDR3 nucleotides read TGTGCCAGCAGGGGACTAGCGGGACCGTCCTCTGGGGCCAACGTCCTGACTTTC.

Many counts were recorded for this clonotype. The chain joins TRBV10-3 to TRBJ2-1; 14 positions agree with TRBD2. The CDR3 has 18 amino acids. V shed 6 bases and J 2 bases; nucleotides not matched to a gene: 9. Germline V CDR1 and CDR2: ENHRY, SYGVKD. The chain's CDR3 is CAISAGTSGRGTYNEQFF. In DNA form, the CDR3 reads TGTGCCATCAGCGCCGGGACTAGCGGGAGAGGGACCTACAATGAGCAGTTCTTC.

This clonotype has just a few counts. The chain recombines TRBV5-1 with TRBJ2-1; D assignment may be TRBD1 or TRBD2 (6 bases each). V was cut by 4 bases and J by 7 bases, with 21 bases left in between. The length of the CDR3 is 16 residues. The germline V gene has CDR1 SGHRS and CDR2 YFSETQ. This CDR3 reads CASSLTWGAQGNEQFF. The DNA for the CDR3 is TGCGCCAGCAGCCTCACTTGGGGGGCGCAAGGGAATGAGCAGTTCTTC. Together with reference TRBV5-1 and TRBJ2-1, the CDR3 gives the full variable domain: KAGVTQTPRYLIKTRGQQVTLSCSPISGHRSVSWYQQTPGQGLQFLFEYFSETQRNKGNFPGRFSGRQFSNSRSEMNVSTLELGDSALYLCASSLTWGAQGNEQFFGPGTRLTVL.

This clonotype has ten or more counts. This sequence joins TRBV10-3 and TRBJ2-2; D is unresolved. Trimming left V 4 bases short and J 3 bases short, with 9 bases between. The V gene's germline CDR1 is ENHRY and CDR2 SYGVKD. This CDR3 comprises 14 residues. Here the CDR3 reads CAISGLSDTGELFF. DNA for the CDR3: TGTGCCATCAGTGGTCTTTCAGACACCGGGGAGCTGTTTTTT.

This chain connects TRBV12-3 or TRBV12-4 to TRBJ2-2, with D perhaps TRBD1 (6 bases). The CDR3 has 16 amino acids. V was trimmed by 7 bases and J by 0 bases, leaving 15 bases between them. Here the CDR3 reads CASTPGVYANTGELFF. In DNA form, the CDR3 reads TGTGCCAGCACCCCAGGGGTATATGCGAACACCGGGGAGCTGTTTTTT.

This clonotype was observed a few times. The chain combines TRBV3-1 with TRBJ2-7; 7 nucleotides align to TRBD2. The ends lost 4 bases at V and 10 bases at J; junction bases unmatched: 7. There are 12 residues in the CDR3. Germline CDR1 is LGHDT and CDR2 is YNNKEL (reference sequence). Here the CDR3 DNA reads TGTGCCAGCAGCCCCAGAAGCGGGAATCAGTACTTC. It yields the protein CASSPRSGNQYF.

In its sample, this clonotype was seen a few times. The chain has TRBV20-1 and TRBJ2-1, with 13 nucleotides matching TRBD2. V shed 0 bases, J shed 6 bases, and the junction held 2 bases outside the gene matches. Per germline, CDR1 DFQATT and CDR2 SNEGSKA (reference sequence). This CDR3 spans 15 amino acids. DNA of the CDR3: TGCAGTGCTAGAGAGACTAGCGGGAGGTCCAATGAGCAGTTCTTC. Translating gives CSARETSGRSNEQFF.

The chain couples TRBV10-3 to TRBJ1-1; no reliable D call. Germline CDR1 reads ENHRY; CDR2 reads SYGVKD. CDR3 length: 13 amino acids. Deletions cut 6 bases from V and 4 bases from J, with 12 bases between. CDR3 coding DNA: TGTGCCATCAGGAAAGCCGAGGGCACTGAAGCTTTCTTT. Protein product: CAIRKAEGTEAFF.

This clonotype was picked up a small number of times. This chain connects TRBV12-3 or TRBV12-4 to TRBJ2-1; the D gene is possibly TRBD1 (6 bases). V lost 3 bases, J lost 6 bases, and 12 bases lay in between. CDR3 size: 14 residues. The CDR3 here is CASSFPLGGNEQFF. The CDR3 DNA sequence: TGTGCCAGCAGTTTTCCGCTAGGGGGCAATGAGCAGTTCTTC.

This clonotype was detected only a few times. CDR3 coding DNA: TGTGCCAGCAGCCCTCGAGGACAGGGACAAATTGAGCAGTTCTTC. As protein: CASSPRGQGQIEQFF. This chain links TRBV7-9 with TRBJ2-1; 8 bases line up with TRBD1. The CDR3 runs 15 residues. Germline V lookup: CDR1 SEHNR, CDR2 FQNEAQ (reference sequence). V shed 5 bases, J shed 9 bases, and the junction held 12 bases outside the gene matches.

The CDR3 sequence: CASSESLAGGGNTQYF. In nucleotides, the CDR3 is TGCGCCAGCAGTGAGTCCCTAGCGGGAGGTGGGAATACGCAGTATTTT. This chain connects TRBV10-1 to TRBJ2-3, with 11 bases lining up with TRBD2. Germline-derived CDR1 and CDR2 are WNHNN and SYGVQD (reference sequence). Losses at the gene ends were 0 bases for V and 7 bases for J; bases not matched to a gene: 6. The length of the CDR3 is 16 residues.

This clonotype was picked up many times. The rearrangement links TRBV6-2 or TRBV6-3 to TRBJ2-3; 7 nucleotides agree with TRBD1. Germline V gene lookup returns CDR1 MNHEY and CDR2 SVGEGT. The CDR3 is 15 amino acids. Losses at the gene ends were 6 bases for V and 0 bases for J; bases not matched to a gene: 6. The CDR3 nucleotides read TGTGCCAGCAGCCCGGGACAGCGGAGCACAGATACGCAGTATTTT. This codes for CASSPGQRSTDTQYF.

This clonotype has ten or more counts. This rearrangement joins TRBV7-8 to TRBJ1-5; no reliable D call. V lost 3 bases to trimming and J lost 1 base, with 4 bases between them. Germline lookup yields CDR1 SGHVS and CDR2 FQNEAQ. CDR3 length: 13 residues. The CDR3 DNA reads as TGTGCCAGCAGCTTGGTAAGCAATCAGCCCCAGCATTTT. Amino acid sequence: CASSLVSNQPQHF. The full variable domain, with the rest looked up from reference TRBV7-8 and TRBJ1-5, is GAGVSQSPRYKVAKRGQDVALRCDPISGHVSLFWYQQALGQGPEFLTYFQNEAQLDKSGLPSDRFFAERPEGSVSTLKIQRTQQEDSAVYLCASSLVSNQPQHFGDGTRLSIL.